Below, 26 T cell receptor beta chains from the same sample are listed, as sequenced in a study of technical replicates of blood from a handful of donors. Method: immunoSEQ multiplex PCR; TCRdb's copy keeps in-frame clones and lacks some. Of 60,000 to 80,000 clones listed, nearly 90% are singletons. Sequencing was carried out using PBMCs. Receptor source: a human donor in good health. Some clones in this sample may be carry-over from other donors' samples.

This rearrangement joins TRBV7-9 to TRBJ2-7; 12 bases fit TRBD2. CDR1 SEHNR and CDR2 FQNEAQ come from the germline V gene (reference sequence). J was trimmed by 4 bases and V by 4 bases; bases with no gene match: 5. The CDR3 has 15 amino acids. The CDR3 region has the DNA TGTGCCAGCAGCTCAACCGGGACTAGCGGGTACGAGCAGTACTTC. As protein: CASSSTGTSGYEQYF.

This chain uses TRBV10-3 with TRBJ2-5, with 7 nucleotides matching TRBD2. V was pared by 6 bases and J by 1 base, with 5 bases of the junction left unmatched. This CDR3 is 14 amino acids long. From germline, CDR1 is ENHRY and CDR2 SYGVKD. CDR3 nucleotides: TGTGCCATCAGCCAACCGGGGGGCCAAGAGACCCAGTACTTC. Protein product: CAISQPGGQETQYF.

The V gene is TRBV5-6, the J gene TRBJ2-7, with TRBD1 matching over 10 bases. V dropped 4 bases and J dropped 5; count of bases not matched to a gene: 15. The CDR3 has 17 amino acids. Germline loops: CDR1 SGHDT, CDR2 YYEEEE. CDR3 sequence (DNA): TGTGCCAGCAGCCCGGCTGGGACAGGGGCGATTTTAGACGAGCAGTACTTC. Translated, it gives CASSPAGTGAILDEQYF.

This clone was observed a single time. This chain links TRBV5-5 with TRBJ2-3, with 8 bases identical to TRBD2. Trimming cost V 5 bases and J 6 bases; bases outside gene matches: 14. CDR1 is SGHKS, CDR2 YYEKEE, per germline (reference sequence). This CDR3 comprises 16 residues. The CDR3 region is CASRPTSGRGSDTQYF. Here the CDR3 DNA reads TGTGCCAGCAGGCCCACTAGCGGACGGGGGTCTGATACGCAGTATTTT.

The chain links TRBV9 to TRBJ2-7; 11 bases are shared with TRBD2. V shed 0 bases and J 3 bases; nucleotides not matched to a gene: 2. Per germline, CDR1 SGDLS and CDR2 YYNGEE. The CDR3 length is 15 residues. Here the CDR3 reads CASSVGLAGSYEQYF. For the CDR3, the DNA is TGTGCCAGCAGCGTAGGACTAGCGGGGAGCTACGAGCAGTACTTC.

The V call is TRBV6-6, the J call TRBJ1-2; D might be TRBD1 (5 bases). The germline gives CDR1 MNHNY, CDR2 SVGAGI (reference sequence). The CDR3 extends over 16 amino acids. V lost 6 bases and J lost 6, with 23 bases in between. In nucleotides, the CDR3 is TGTGCCAGCAGCCGTGGTGGAGGGGCCGTTACCCATGGCTACACCTTC. Residues: CASSRGGGAVTHGYTF.

CDR3 nucleotide sequence: TGTGCCTGGAGTGACCGGAATGAGCAGTTCTTC. Translation: CAWSDRNEQFF. The chain links TRBV30 to TRBJ2-1; D call uncertain. Germline CDR1 and CDR2: GTSNPN and SVGIG (reference sequence). The CDR3 has 11 amino acids. Trimming took off 1 base at V and 7 bases at J, with 5 bases between the two ends.

The rearrangement uses TRBV30 and TRBJ1-4; 7 positions match TRBD1. CDR3 length: 15 amino acids. The J segment lost 5 bases and the V segment lost 0 bases, leaving 6 bases of the junction unmatched. CDR1 GTSNPN and CDR2 SVGIG come from the germline V gene (reference sequence). In DNA, the CDR3 is TGTGCCTGGAGTGTAGGCGGCAGGGGGAATGAAAAACTGTTTTTT. Amino acids: CAWSVGGRGNEKLFF.

The V and J genes are TRBV5-1 and TRBJ1-2; 7 bases match TRBD1. Looked up from germline, CDR1 is SGHRS and CDR2 is YFSETQ. This CDR3 is 14 amino acids long. V was pared by 4 bases and J by 0 bases, with 3 bases of the junction left unmatched. DNA for the CDR3: TGCGCCAGCAGCCTCAGGGGGACTAACTATGGCTACACCTTC. Its protein product is CASSLRGTNYGYTF.

The chain carries TRBV5-6 and TRBJ2-7; no reliable D call. Germline CDR1 and CDR2: SGHDT and YYEEEE. The CDR3 consists of 11 residues. V lost 3 bases and J lost 3, with 4 bases in between. DNA of the CDR3: TGTGCCAGCAGCTCAGTCTACGAGCAGTACTTC. Translation gives CASSSVYEQYF.

This chain connects TRBV7-3 to TRBJ2-1; D perhaps matches TRBD1 (6 bases). This CDR3 region has 13 residues. The V gene's germline CDR1 is SGHTA and CDR2 FQGTGA. With 3 bases removed from V and 10 bases from J, the gap between germline ends came to 13 bases. CDR3 protein: CASSFRRGTEQFF. CDR3 bases: TGTGCCAGCAGCTTCCGAAGGGGGACAGAGCAGTTCTTC.

The chain links TRBV12-1 to TRBJ2-1; the DNA was not compared with TRBD2, the D call given in the table. TRBV12-1 is marked as a pseudogene. The CDR3 consists of 15 residues. CDR3 in DNA: TGTGCCAGCAGCCTCTGCGGGCTGATTTACAATGAGCAGTTCTTC. Protein product: CASSLCGLIYNEQFF.

The chain combines TRBV5-1 with TRBJ2-2; 9 bases map to TRBD2. The CDR3 contains 17 residues. J lost 1 base, V lost 0 bases, and 4 bases had no gene match. The germline CDR1 and CDR2 sequences are SGHRS and YFSETQ. CDR3 nucleotides: TGCGCCAGCAGCTTGGTGCGTAGCGGGGGGAACACCGGGGAGCTGTTTTTT. It translates to CASSLVRSGGNTGELFF.

The rearrangement links TRBV10-2 to TRBJ2-3; TRBD2 is a possible D gene (6 bases). This CDR3 has 15 amino acids. V was trimmed by 1 base and J by 3 bases, leaving 11 bases between them. Germline V gives CDR1 WSHSY, CDR2 SAAADI. This CDR3 is CASSELGGATDTQYF. CDR3 DNA: TGCGCCAGCAGTGAGTTGGGCGGGGCAACAGATACGCAGTATTTT.

The chain carries TRBV7-8 and TRBJ2-7; 7 bases match TRBD2. The CDR3 runs 13 residues. Germline V gene lookup returns CDR1 SGHVS and CDR2 FQNEAQ. Unmatched junction bases numbered 0, after V lost 2 bases and J lost 2 bases. The CDR3, as DNA: TGTGCCAGCAGCTTACTAGCGGCCTACGAGCAGTACTTC. Translation gives CASSLLAAYEQYF.

The gene calls are TRBV7-7 and TRBJ2-7; 9 bases fit TRBD1. This CDR3 spans 13 amino acids. Trimming at V came to 3 bases and at J to 7 bases, leaving 4 bases not matched to a gene. Germline V gene sequence: CDR1 SSHAT, CDR2 FNYEAQ (reference sequence). The CDR3 protein is CASSLGQGKEQYF. DNA for the CDR3: TGTGCCAGCAGCTTGGGACAGGGTAAGGAGCAGTACTTC.

This clone has only one observation. This chain uses TRBV10-3 with TRBJ2-1; 10 bases line up with TRBD2. The V and J ends lost 6 bases and 5 bases, in that order; junction bases with no gene match: 7. CDR3 size: 15 residues. Germline values: CDR1 ENHRY, CDR2 SYGVKD. CDR3 coding DNA: TGTGCCATCAGACCTACTAGCGGGGTAAACAATGAGCAGTTCTTC. This sequence encodes CAIRPTSGVNNEQFF.

The chain links TRBV30 to TRBJ2-2; D is perhaps TRBD1 (5 bases). The germline CDR1 and CDR2 sequences are GTSNPN and SVGIG (reference sequence). This CDR3 has 13 amino acids. V shed 0 bases and J shed 6 bases, with 8 bases lying between them. The CDR3 loop reads CAWSVQGAGELFF. The CDR3 bases are TGTGCCTGGAGTGTACAAGGGGCCGGGGAGCTGTTTTTT.

This clone was seen only a few times. The chain employs TRBV7-9 and TRBJ1-1; no clear D gene. Germline V gene lookup returns CDR1 SEHNR and CDR2 FQNEAQ (reference sequence). V was trimmed by 5 bases and J by 1 base, leaving 14 bases between them. The CDR3 extends over 15 amino acids. In DNA form, the CDR3 reads TGTGCCAGCAGCCCTTGGGAGAGTAGGAACACTGAAGCTTTCTTT. Its translation is CASSPWESRNTEAFF.

The chain couples TRBV1 to TRBJ2-2; TRBD1, the table's D call, was not compared with the DNA. TRBV1 corresponds to a pseudogene. The CDR3 runs 16 residues. The CDR3 here is CTSTFPTGAGHRGAVF. The CDR3 DNA reads as TGCACCAGCACCTTCCCGACAGGGGCAGGGCACCGGGGAGCTGTTTTT.

This sequence joins TRBV7-8 and TRBJ1-6, with D possibly being TRBD1 (5 bases). The CDR3 runs 14 residues. V lost 1 base, J lost 7 bases, and 8 bases lay in between. The germline gives CDR1 SGHVS, CDR2 FQNEAQ. This CDR3 reads CASSLGQQNSPLHF. The CDR3 bases are TGTGCCAGCAGCTTAGGACAGCAAAATTCACCCCTCCACTTT.

This sequence joins TRBV30 and TRBJ1-1; D perhaps matches TRBD1 (5 bases). Germline V CDR1 and CDR2: GTSNPN, SVGIG (reference sequence). Trimming stripped 5 bases from V and 4 bases from J, with 14 bases between. The CDR3 runs 13 residues. The CDR3 reads CAWARGWGTEAFF. The DNA of the CDR3 is TGTGCCTGGGCCCGGGGGTGGGGCACTGAAGCTTTCTTT. Drawing the rest from reference TRBV30 and TRBJ1-1, the complete variable domain is SQTIHQWPATLVQPVGSPLSLECTVEGTSNPNLYWYRQAAGRGLQLLFYSVGIGQISSEVPQNLSASRPQDRQFILSSKKLLLSDSGFYLCAWARGWGTEAFFGQGTRLTVV.

The CDR3 protein is CAWSPRQGNYGYTF. Here the CDR3 DNA reads TGTGCCTGGAGTCCTCGACAGGGGAACTATGGCTACACCTTC. V gene TRBV30 combines with J gene TRBJ1-2; 8 nucleotides line up with TRBD1. The CDR3 consists of 14 residues. The ends lost 2 bases at V and 2 bases at J; junction bases unmatched: 4. CDR1 is GTSNPN and CDR2 is SVGIG in the germline V gene (reference sequence).

The rearrangement joins TRBV7-2 to TRBJ1-6; no definite D call. V was cut by 6 bases and J by 4 bases, with 13 bases left in between. The germline gives CDR1 SGHTA, CDR2 FQGNSA. The CDR3 is 15 residues long. CDR3 bases: TGTGCCAGCAGTCCCGAGGGCGCTTATAATTCACCCCTCCACTTT. Translated: CASSPEGAYNSPLHF.

The V call is TRBV7-6, the J call TRBJ2-7; 8 bases match TRBD2. Trimming at V came to 0 bases and at J to 6 bases, leaving 10 bases not matched to a gene. The CDR3 is 16 residues long. The germline gives CDR1 SGHVS, CDR2 FNYEAQ. CDR3 sequence (DNA): TGTGCCAGCAGCTTAGCGCTGAGCGGGAGTCCCATCGAGCAGTACTTC. Protein product: CASSLALSGSPIEQYF.

This chain joins TRBV7-6 and TRBJ2-1; D is uncertain. The CDR3 runs to 15 residues. In germline, CDR1 is SGHVS, CDR2 FNYEAQ. Trimming pared 0 bases from V and 5 bases from J, leaving 11 bases between. The CDR3 sequence is CASSLAAPLNNEQFF. As DNA, the CDR3 is TGTGCCAGCAGCTTAGCTGCGCCCCTAAACAATGAGCAGTTCTTC.